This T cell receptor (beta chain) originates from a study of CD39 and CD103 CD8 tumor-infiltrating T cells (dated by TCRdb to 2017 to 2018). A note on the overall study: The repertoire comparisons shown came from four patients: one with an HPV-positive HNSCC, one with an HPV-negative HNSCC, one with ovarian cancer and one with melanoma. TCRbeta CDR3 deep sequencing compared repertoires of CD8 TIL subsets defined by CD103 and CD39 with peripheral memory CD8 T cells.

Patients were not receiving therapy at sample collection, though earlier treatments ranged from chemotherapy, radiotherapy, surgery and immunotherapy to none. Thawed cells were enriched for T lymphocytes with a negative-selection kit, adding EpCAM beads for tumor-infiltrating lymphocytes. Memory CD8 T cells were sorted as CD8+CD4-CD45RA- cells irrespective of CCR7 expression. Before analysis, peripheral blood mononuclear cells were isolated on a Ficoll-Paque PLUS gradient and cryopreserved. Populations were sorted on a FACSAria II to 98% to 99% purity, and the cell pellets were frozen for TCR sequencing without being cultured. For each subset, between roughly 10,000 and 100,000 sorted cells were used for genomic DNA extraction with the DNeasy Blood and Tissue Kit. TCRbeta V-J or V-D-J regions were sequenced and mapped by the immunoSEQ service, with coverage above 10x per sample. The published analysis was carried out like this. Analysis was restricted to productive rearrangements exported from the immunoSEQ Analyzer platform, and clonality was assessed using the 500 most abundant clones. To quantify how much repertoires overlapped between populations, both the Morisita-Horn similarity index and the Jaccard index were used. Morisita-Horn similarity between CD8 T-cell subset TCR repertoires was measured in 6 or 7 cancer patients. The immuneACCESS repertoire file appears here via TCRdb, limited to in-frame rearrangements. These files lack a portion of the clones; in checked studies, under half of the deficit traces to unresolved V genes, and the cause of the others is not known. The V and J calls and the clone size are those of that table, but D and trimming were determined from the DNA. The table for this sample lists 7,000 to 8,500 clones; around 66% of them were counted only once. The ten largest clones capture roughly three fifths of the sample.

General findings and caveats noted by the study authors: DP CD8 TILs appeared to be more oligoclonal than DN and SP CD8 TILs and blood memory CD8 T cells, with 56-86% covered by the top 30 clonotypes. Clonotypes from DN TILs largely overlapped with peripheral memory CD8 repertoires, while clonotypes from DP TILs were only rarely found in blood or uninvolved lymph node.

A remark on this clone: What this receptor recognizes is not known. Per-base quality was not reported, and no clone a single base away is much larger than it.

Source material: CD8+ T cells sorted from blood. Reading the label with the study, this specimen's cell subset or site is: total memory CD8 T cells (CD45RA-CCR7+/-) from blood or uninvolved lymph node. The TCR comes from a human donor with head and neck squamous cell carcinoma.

The CDR3 region reads CAWNRPGQGFNEQFF. The DNA reads TGTGCCTGGAATCGACCGGGACAGGGGTTCAATGAGCAGTTCTTC. The chain joins TRBV30 to TRBJ2-1; TRBD1 agrees with 10 junctional bases. V trim: 4 bases; J trim: 6 bases; unmatched bases: 9. The CDR3 covers 15 residues, taking in both the cysteine and the phenylalanine. Only the CDR3 DNA is retained, 45 bases long and in frame from the first base. CDR1 and CDR2, per the germline V gene (reference sequence), are GTSNPN and SVGIG.